Below are 12 T cell receptor beta chains sequenced from a single sample in a study of vaccination and CD4 T cells after COVID-19. No antigen has been assigned to these receptors. The treatment: approximately nine-day PBMC culture with coronavirus spike peptide pools or control peptides (ViraFEST assay). The study sequenced cultured CD4+ T cell DNA using the Oncomine TCR Beta short-read assay. One entry per CDR3 protein results from TCRdb running MiXCR on the PCR reads. The profile covers about 17,000 distinct CDR3 sequences, with under 45% appearing a single time and approximately 7% taken by the ten largest. The specimen comprised CD4+ T cells from blood, cultured in vitro, sampled after SARS-CoV-2 vaccination. The receptors stem from a human donor who had recovered from COVID-19.

This clonotype was picked up one time. V usage is TRBV20-1 and J usage is TRBJ2-3; D is possibly TRBD2 (5 bases). The CDR3 is made up of 16 amino acids. V lost 3 bases to trimming and J lost 2 bases, with 18 bases between them. Looked up from germline, CDR1 is DFQATT and CDR2 is SNEGSKA (reference sequence). This CDR3 reads CSARLASTLLTDTQYF. Here the CDR3 DNA reads TGCAGTGCTAGGCTAGCATCCACCCTACTCACAGATACGCAGTATTTT.

DNA of the CDR3: TGCAGTGCGCAGACAGCTTACTTAGTAAACACTGAAGCTTTCTTT. It is translated as CSAQTAYLVNTEAFF. The rearrangement uses TRBV20-1 and TRBJ1-1, with D perhaps matching TRBD1 (5 bases). CDR1 DFQATT and CDR2 SNEGSKA come from the germline V gene (reference sequence). CDR3 length equals 15 residues. Between the trimmed V and J ends, which lost 6 bases and 2 bases, there was a span of 19 bases.

This chain connects TRBV7-8 to TRBJ1-4; no definite D call. V was trimmed by 5 bases and J by 8 bases, leaving 12 bases between them. CDR1 SGHVS and CDR2 FQNEAQ come from the germline V gene. This CDR3 has 13 residues. CDR3 loop: CASSQELGEKLFF. In DNA, the CDR3 is TGTGCCAGCAGCCAGGAACTTGGGGAAAAACTGTTTTTT. Full variable domain (outside the CDR3, taken from reference TRBV7-8 and TRBJ1-4): GAGVSQSPRYKVAKRGQDVALRCDPISGHVSLFWYQQALGQGPEFLTYFQNEAQLDKSGLPSDRFFAERPEGSVSTLKIQRTQQEDSAVYLCASSQELGEKLFFGSGTQLSVL.

The rearrangement uses TRBV20-1 and TRBJ2-2; D gene ambiguous. V was shortened by 3 bases and J by 4 bases, with 15 bases between the two germline ends. The germline gives CDR1 DFQATT, CDR2 SNEGSKA (reference sequence). The CDR3 loop spans 15 amino acids. Here the CDR3 DNA reads TGCAGTGCTAGGGATTTTGCTCGACTCACCGGGGAGCTGTTTTTT. Protein: CSARDFARLTGELFF.

Worth noting for this clonotype: It is likely a read error: a sequence one base away is far more abundant. The chain has TRBV10-3 and TRBJ2-7; 13 bases are a match to TRBD2. The J call could be wrong; TRBJ2-5 is a better fit for the DNA end. Per the germline V gene, CDR1 is ENHRY and CDR2 is SYGVKD. The CDR3 is 18 amino acids. The CDR3 DNA is TGTGCCATCAGCGTCGGGACTATGGGGACTAGCGGGATAGAGACCCAGTACTTC. Its protein product is CAISVGTMGTSGIETQYF.

In its sample, this clonotype was seen a few times. The chain employs TRBV7-9 and TRBJ2-3; no firm D call. Germline CDR1 SEHNR, CDR2 FQNEAQ (reference sequence). The ends were cut back, 3 bases at V and 4 bases at J, with 8 bases in the middle. The CDR3 covers 13 residues. CDR3 bases: TGTGCCAGCAGCTTCGTGCCTGCAGATACGCAGTATTTT. Translated, it gives CASSFVPADTQYF.

The rearrangement uses TRBV19 and TRBJ2-1, with 9 bases that match TRBD2. CDR3 length: 15 residues. V lost 1 base and J lost 8; bases outside the gene matches: 6. The germline V gene encodes CDR1 LNHDA and CDR2 SQIVND (reference sequence). The CDR3 bases are TGTGCCAGTAGTATAGGCATAGCGGGAGCTCATGAGCAGTTCTTC. This gives the protein CASSIGIAGAHEQFF. Full variable domain (missing parts from reference TRBV19 and TRBJ2-1): DGGITQSPKYLFRKEGQNVTLSCEQNLNHDAMYWYRQDPGQGLRLIYYSQIVNDFQKGDIAEGYSVSREKKESFPLTVTSAQKNPTAFYLCASSIGIAGAHEQFFGPGTRLTVL.

V is TRBV19 and J is TRBJ1-3; perhaps TRBD1 as D (5 bases). The CDR3 covers 14 residues. CDR1 and CDR2 from the germline V gene are LNHDA and SQIVND (reference sequence). Deletions cut 6 bases from V and 0 bases from J, with 9 bases between. CDR3 sequence (DNA): TGTGCCAGTAGGATGACAGCCTCTGGAAACACCATATATTTT. Amino acids: CASRMTASGNTIYF. Combining the CDR3 with reference TRBV19 and TRBJ1-3 gives the whole variable domain DGGITQSPKYLFRKEGQNVTLSCEQNLNHDAMYWYRQDPGQGLRLIYYSQIVNDFQKGDIAEGYSVSREKKESFPLTVTSAQKNPTAFYLCASRMTASGNTIYFGEGSWLTVV.

The chain employs TRBV5-4 and TRBJ2-3, with 9 bases that match TRBD2. Germline-derived CDR1 and CDR2 are SGHNT and YYREEE (reference sequence). This CDR3 region has 15 residues. With 0 bases clipped from V and 6 bases from J, the junction kept 5 bases outside the gene matches. The CDR3 loop reads CASSLVASGIDTQYF. The CDR3 coding sequence is TGTGCCAGCAGCTTGGTTGCTAGCGGGATCGATACGCAGTATTTT.

In its sample, this clonotype was seen a few times. The chain employs TRBV20-1 and TRBJ1-1; possible D gene TRBD1, 5 bases. Germline CDR1 DFQATT, CDR2 SNEGSKA (reference sequence). The V end lost 3 bases, the J end lost 7 bases, and 18 bases lay between the germline ends. The CDR3 contains 14 residues. CDR3 loop: CSASQPPGEREAFF. For the CDR3, the DNA is TGCAGTGCTAGTCAACCCCCGGGGGAACGTGAAGCTTTCTTT.

This clonotype was seen a few times. This sequence joins TRBV4-2 and TRBJ2-5; 11 nucleotides line up with TRBD2. The germline V gene encodes CDR1 LGHNA and CDR2 YNFKEQ. This CDR3 contains 16 residues. Germline trimming cut 4 bases from V and 5 bases from J; bases unmatched to any gene: 9. The CDR3 protein is CASSPNPTSGMETQYF. CDR3 sequence (DNA): TGTGCCAGCAGCCCAAACCCGACTAGCGGGATGGAGACCCAGTACTTC.

In this sample, this clonotype turned up a few times. The genes are TRBV20-1 and TRBJ1-2, with 7 positions matching TRBD1. V was clipped by 4 bases and J by 4 bases; unmatched bases: 9. The CDR3 is 14 residues long. The germline V gene encodes CDR1 DFQATT and CDR2 SNEGSKA (reference sequence). In nucleotides, the CDR3 is TGCAGTGCTATAAGGCGACAGGGCGGCTATGGCTACACCTTC. It translates to CSAIRRQGGYGYTF.